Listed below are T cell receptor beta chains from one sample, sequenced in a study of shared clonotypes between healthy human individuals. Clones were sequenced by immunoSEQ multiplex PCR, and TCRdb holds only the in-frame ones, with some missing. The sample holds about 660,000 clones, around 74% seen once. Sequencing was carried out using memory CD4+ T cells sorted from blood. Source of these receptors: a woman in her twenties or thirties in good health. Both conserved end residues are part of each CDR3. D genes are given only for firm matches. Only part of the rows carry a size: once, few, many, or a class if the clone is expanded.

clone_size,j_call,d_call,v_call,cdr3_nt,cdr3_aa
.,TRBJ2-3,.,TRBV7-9,TGTGCCAGCAGCTTAGACATACTGGGCACAGATACGCAGTATTTT,CASSLDILGTDTQYF
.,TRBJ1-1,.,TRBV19,TGTGCCAGTAGGACTCAGGTATCCTACACTGAAGCTTTCTTT,CASRTQVSYTEAFF
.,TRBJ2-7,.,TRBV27,TGTGCCAGCAGTCTGATGCAGAGCGGCGAGCAGTACTTC,CASSLMQSGEQYF
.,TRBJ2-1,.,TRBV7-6,TGTGCCAGCAGCCCTAGCTTGGGAGACGCCCAAAGAGAGCAGTTCTTC,CASSPSLGDAQREQFF
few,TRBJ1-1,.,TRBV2,TGTGCCAGCAGCGTAGGGGAGAACACTGAAGCTTTCTTT,CASSVGENTEAFF
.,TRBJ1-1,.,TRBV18,TGTGCCAGCTCACCTCGGACAGACCTCACTGAAGCTTTCTTT,CASSPRTDLTEAFF
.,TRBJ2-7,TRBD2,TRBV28,TGTGCCAGCAGCCGGGACTACTCCTACGAGCAGTACTTC,CASSRDYSYEQYF
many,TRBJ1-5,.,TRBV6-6,TGTGCCAGCCAGTCAGGCAATCAGCCCCAGCATTTT,CASQSGNQPQHF
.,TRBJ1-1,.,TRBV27,TGTGCCAGCAGTTCGGCCAGGAGGAACACTGAAGCTTTCTTT,CASSSARRNTEAFF
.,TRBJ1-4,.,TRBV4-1,TGCGCCAGCAGCCAAGCTCCGGGGGCTGAAGAAAAACTGTTTTTT,CASSQAPGAEEKLFF
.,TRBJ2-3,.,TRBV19,TGTGCCAGTAGTATGCTGGCGGGCGGCACAGATACGCAGTATTTT,CASSMLAGGTDTQYF
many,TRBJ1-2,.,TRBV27,TGTGCCAGCAGCCTAACGGCGTTGGCAGGTAGGGGCTACACCTTC,CASSLTALAGRGYTF
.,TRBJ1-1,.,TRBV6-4,TGTGCCAGCAAACCGGGACCACAAAACACTGAAGCTTTCTTT,CASKPGPQNTEAFF
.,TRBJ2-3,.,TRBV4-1,TGCGCCAGCAGCCAAGTCCTCACAGGCGGAGGCACAGATACGCAGTATTTT,CASSQVLTGGGTDTQYF
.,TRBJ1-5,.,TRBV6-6,TGTGCCAGCAGCGCGGGCCATTATAGCAATCAGCCCCAGCATTTT,CASSAGHYSNQPQHF
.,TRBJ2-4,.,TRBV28,TGTGCCAGCAGTGAGGACTGGAAAAACATTCAGTACTTC,CASSEDWKNIQYF
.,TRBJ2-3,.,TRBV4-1,TGCGCCAGCAGCCAAGTATCGGCCACCTTGGATACGCAGTATTTT,CASSQVSATLDTQYF
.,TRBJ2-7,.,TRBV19,TGTGCCAGTAGTATTAAAGGGGGGACCTACGAGCAGTACTTC,CASSIKGGTYEQYF
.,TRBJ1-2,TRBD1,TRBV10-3,TGTGCCATCAGTACACCGGGACAGCTCTATGGCTACACCTTC,CAISTPGQLYGYTF
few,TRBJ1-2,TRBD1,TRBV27,TGTGCCAGCAGTCACTCAGGGGGCGACTATGGCTACACCTTC,CASSHSGGDYGYTF
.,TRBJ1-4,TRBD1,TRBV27,TGTGCCAGCAGTAGACAGGGAAGGAGAGAAAAACTGTTTTTT,CASSRQGRREKLFF
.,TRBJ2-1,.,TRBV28,TGTGCCAGCAGGAGAGGAGGGGGTGGCTCCTACAATGAGCAGTTCTTC,CASRRGGGGSYNEQFF
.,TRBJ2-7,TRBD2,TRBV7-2,TGTGCCAGCAGCTTACTAGCGGCGGGGTCCTACGAGCAGTACTTC,CASSLLAAGSYEQYF
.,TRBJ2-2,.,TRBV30,TGTGCCTGGAGTAGGGCAACCGGGGAGCTGTTTTTT,CAWSRATGELFF
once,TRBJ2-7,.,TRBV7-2,TGTGCCAGCAGCTTAGAGTTGGCTAGCAGCGAGCAGTACTTC,CASSLELASSEQYF
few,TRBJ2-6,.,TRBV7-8,TGTGCCAGCAGCTTAGGAGGGGCTGGGGCCAACGTCCTGACTTTC,CASSLGGAGANVLTF
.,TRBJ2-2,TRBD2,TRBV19,TGTGCCAGTAGTATGGGGGGGAGATACACCGGGGAGCTGTTTTTT,CASSMGGRYTGELFF
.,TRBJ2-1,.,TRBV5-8,TGTGCCAGCAGCACGGGTACCCCTAATGAGCAGTTCTTC,CASSTGTPNEQFF
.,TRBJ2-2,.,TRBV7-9,TGTGCCAGCAGCTTAGTGGGTATATCGGCCGCCGGGGAGCTGTTTTTT,CASSLVGISAAGELFF
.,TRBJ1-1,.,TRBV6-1,TGTGCCAGCGGACGAGGCGCTGAAGCTTTCTTT,CASGRGAEAFF
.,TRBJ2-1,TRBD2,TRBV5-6,TGTGCCAGCAGCTTTGCACTAGCGGGAGGCAATGAGCAGTTCTTC,CASSFALAGGNEQFF
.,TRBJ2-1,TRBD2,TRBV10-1,TGCGCCAGCAGTGAGTCTGGACTAGCGGGAGACTACAATGAGCAGTTCTTC,CASSESGLAGDYNEQFF
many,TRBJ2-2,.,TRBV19,TGTGCCAGTAACTTCCTCCCGGGAAGCACCGGGGAGCTGTTTTTT,CASNFLPGSTGELFF
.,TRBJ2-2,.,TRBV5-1,TGCGCCAGCAGCTCCGCCCTATCCGGCGGGGAGCTGTTTTTT,CASSSALSGGELFF
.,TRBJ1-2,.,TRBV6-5,TGTGCCAGCAGTTACTCTTCCAGGCCGGAAATCTATGGCTACACCTTC,CASSYSSRPEIYGYTF
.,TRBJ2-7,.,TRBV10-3,TGTGCCATCATATTAGCGTTTACGATCGACGAGCAGTACTTC,CAIILAFTIDEQYF
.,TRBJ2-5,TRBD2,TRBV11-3,TGTGCCAGCAGCCCGGGACTAGCTCAGGAGACCCAGTACTTC,CASSPGLAQETQYF
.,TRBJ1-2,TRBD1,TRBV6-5,TGTGCCAGCAGTTTGGACAGGACCCCCACTAACTATGGCTACACCTTC,CASSLDRTPTNYGYTF
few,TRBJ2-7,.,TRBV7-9,TGTGCCAGCAGCTTAGCGGGGAGTTCCTACGAGCAGTACTTC,CASSLAGSSYEQYF
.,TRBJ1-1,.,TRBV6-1,TGTGCCAGCGTTATGGCGGGGTTGGGCACTGAAGCTTTCTTT,CASVMAGLGTEAFF
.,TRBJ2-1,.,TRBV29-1,TGCAGCGCAACCAACCCCGTCGACTCTTACAATGAGCAGTTCTTC,CSATNPVDSYNEQFF
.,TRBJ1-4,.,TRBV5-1,TGCGCCAGCAGCTTGGTAGGGGCGGCTAATGAAAAACTGTTTTTT,CASSLVGAANEKLFF
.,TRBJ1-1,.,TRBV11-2,TGTGCCAGCAGCTTAGGATTAGTCGGTGGTGAAGCTTTCTTT,CASSLGLVGGEAFF
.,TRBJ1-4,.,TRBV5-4,TGTGCCAGCAGCCTCCGGGCGGGTTCGGGCAATGAAAAACTGTTTTTT,CASSLRAGSGNEKLFF
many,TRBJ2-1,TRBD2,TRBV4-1,TGCGCCAGCAGCCAAGACCGCACTAGCGCGGCCTACAATGAGCAGTTCTTC,CASSQDRTSAAYNEQFF
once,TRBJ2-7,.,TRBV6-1,TGTGCCAGCAGCGGCTATTCCGAGCAGTACTTC,CASSGYSEQYF
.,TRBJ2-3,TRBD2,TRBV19,TGTGCCAGTAAACTAGCGGTACCCACAGATACGCAGTATTTT,CASKLAVPTDTQYF
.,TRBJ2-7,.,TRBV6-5,TGTGCCAGCAGTTATCAGGCCGAGCAGTACTTC,CASSYQAEQYF
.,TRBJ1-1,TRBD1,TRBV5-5,TGTGCTCAACGCCTCCGGGACAGGAACACTGAAGCTTTCTTT,CAQRLRDRNTEAFF
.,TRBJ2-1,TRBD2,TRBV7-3,TGTGCCAGCAGCCCCACTAGCGGGAGATGGAATGAGCAGTTCTTC,CASSPTSGRWNEQFF
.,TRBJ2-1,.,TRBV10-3,TGTGCCATCAGTGAGAAAGTAAACAATGAGCAGTTCTTC,CAISEKVNNEQFF
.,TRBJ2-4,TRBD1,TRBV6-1,TGTGCCAGCAGTGGTACAGGGGCCTTAAACATTCAGTACTTC,CASSGTGALNIQYF
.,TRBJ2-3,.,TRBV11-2,TGTGCCAGCAGCTTAAATGGAGGTATACAGGGTGCGGAGTATTTT,CASSLNGGIQGAEYF
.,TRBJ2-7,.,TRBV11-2,TGTGCCAGCAGCCCGAAGACAGGTAGCCGTAGCTGGTACTTC,CASSPKTGSRSWYF
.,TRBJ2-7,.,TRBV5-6,TGTGCCAGCAGCTCTTCACCGGGTTCCACCTACGAGCAGTACTTC,CASSSSPGSTYEQYF
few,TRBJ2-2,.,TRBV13,TGTGCCAGCAGCGTAAACAGGGCCAACACCGGGGAGCTGTTTTTT,CASSVNRANTGELFF
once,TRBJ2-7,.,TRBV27,TGTGCCAGCAGTCCCTATAGCGGAGGAGGTTACGAGCAGTACTTC,CASSPYSGGGYEQYF